This entry describes one T cell receptor beta chain. The sample is drawn from a study of blood T cell repertoires in COVID-19. Turning to the study itself: Some COVID-19 samples were acute and others convalescent; all came from the United States, Italy and Spain.

Authors' methods: Reference gene primer amplification yielded estimated nucleated cell counts. This table comes from immunoSEQ multiplex PCR, and its TCRdb copy is limited to in-frame clones, with some not included. That table furnishes V, J and clone size, whereas the DNA furnished D and trimming. The table shows some 76,000 clones, with approximately 87% occurring only once. The CDR3 is 17 residues long. CDR1 is LNHDA and CDR2 is SQIVND in the germline V gene (reference sequence). V lost 7 bases and J lost 0; bases outside the gene matches: 10. The sequence was collected from a man older than 75 in a cohort sampled during active COVID-19. Sample: peripheral blood. The chain has TRBV19 and TRBJ1-5; 9 bases fit TRBD1. DNA of the CDR3: TGTGCCAGTACCCCGGGACAGGGAATCTCTAGCAATCAGCCCCAGCATTTT. This gives the protein CASTPGQGISSNQPQHF.